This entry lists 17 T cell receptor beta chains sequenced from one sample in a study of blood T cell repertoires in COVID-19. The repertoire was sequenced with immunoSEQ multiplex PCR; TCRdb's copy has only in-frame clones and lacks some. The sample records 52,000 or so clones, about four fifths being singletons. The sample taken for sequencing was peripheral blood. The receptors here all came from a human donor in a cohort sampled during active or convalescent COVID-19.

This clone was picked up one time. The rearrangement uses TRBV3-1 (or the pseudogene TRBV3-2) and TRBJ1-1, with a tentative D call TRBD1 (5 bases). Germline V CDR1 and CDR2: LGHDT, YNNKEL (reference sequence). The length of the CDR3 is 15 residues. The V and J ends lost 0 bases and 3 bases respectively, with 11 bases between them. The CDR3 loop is CASSQERGWYTEAFF. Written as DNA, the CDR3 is TGTGCCAGCAGCCAAGAAAGGGGATGGTACACTGAAGCTTTCTTT.

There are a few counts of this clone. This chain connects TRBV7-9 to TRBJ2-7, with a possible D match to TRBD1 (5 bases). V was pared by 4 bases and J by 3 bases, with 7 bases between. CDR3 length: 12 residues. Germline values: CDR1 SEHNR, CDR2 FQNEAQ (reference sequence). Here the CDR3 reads CASSSQGYEQYF. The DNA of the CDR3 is TGTGCCAGCAGCTCCCAGGGCTACGAGCAGTACTTC. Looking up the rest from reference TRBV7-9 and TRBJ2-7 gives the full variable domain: DTGVSQNPRHKITKRGQNVTFRCDPISEHNRLYWYRQTLGQGPEFLTYFQNEAQLEKSRLLSDRFSAERPKGSFSTLEIQRTEQGDSAMYLCASSSQGYEQYFGPGTRLTVT.

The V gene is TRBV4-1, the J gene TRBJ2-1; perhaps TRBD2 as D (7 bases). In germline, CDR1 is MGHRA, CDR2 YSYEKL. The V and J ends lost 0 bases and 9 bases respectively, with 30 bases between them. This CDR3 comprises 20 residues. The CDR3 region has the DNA TGCGCCAGCAGCCAAGAAGGAGGAGTGGGTTGGGGGGGCCCGGGTGGTGAGCAGTTCTTC. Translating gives CASSQEGGVGWGGPGGEQFF.

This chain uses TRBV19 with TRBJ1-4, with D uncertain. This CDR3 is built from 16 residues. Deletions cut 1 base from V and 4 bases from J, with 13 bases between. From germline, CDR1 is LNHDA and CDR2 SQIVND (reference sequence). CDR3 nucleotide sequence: TGTGCCAGTAGTATAGCGTGGGGAGGAGTTAATGAAAAACTGTTTTTT. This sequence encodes CASSIAWGGVNEKLFF.

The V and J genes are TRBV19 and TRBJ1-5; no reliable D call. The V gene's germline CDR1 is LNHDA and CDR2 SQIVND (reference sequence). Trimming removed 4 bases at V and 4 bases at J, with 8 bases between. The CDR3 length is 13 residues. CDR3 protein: CASSTVKNQPQHF. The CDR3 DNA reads TGTGCCAGTAGTACGGTCAAAAATCAGCCCCAGCATTTT. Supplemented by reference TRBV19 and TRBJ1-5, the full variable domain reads DGGITQSPKYLFRKEGQNVTLSCEQNLNHDAMYWYRQDPGQGLRLIYYSQIVNDFQKGDIAEGYSVSREKKESFPLTVTSAQKNPTAFYLCASSTVKNQPQHFGDGTRLSIL.

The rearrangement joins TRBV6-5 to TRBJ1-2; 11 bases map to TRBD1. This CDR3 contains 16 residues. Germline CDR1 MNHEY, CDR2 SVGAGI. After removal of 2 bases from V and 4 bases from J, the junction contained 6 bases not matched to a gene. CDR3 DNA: TGTGCCAGCAGTTACCCCCGGGACAGGGGGGGCTATGGCTACACCTTC. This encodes CASSYPRDRGGYGYTF.

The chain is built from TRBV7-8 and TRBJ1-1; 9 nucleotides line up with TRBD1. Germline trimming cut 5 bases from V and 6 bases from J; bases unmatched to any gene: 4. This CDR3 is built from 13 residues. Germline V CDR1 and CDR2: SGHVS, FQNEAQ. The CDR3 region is CASSPGTGPEAFF. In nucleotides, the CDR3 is TGTGCCAGCAGCCCAGGGACAGGGCCTGAAGCTTTCTTT. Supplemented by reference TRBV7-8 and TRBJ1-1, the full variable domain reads GAGVSQSPRYKVAKRGQDVALRCDPISGHVSLFWYQQALGQGPEFLTYFQNEAQLDKSGLPSDRFFAERPEGSVSTLKIQRTQQEDSAVYLCASSPGTGPEAFFGQGTRLTVV.

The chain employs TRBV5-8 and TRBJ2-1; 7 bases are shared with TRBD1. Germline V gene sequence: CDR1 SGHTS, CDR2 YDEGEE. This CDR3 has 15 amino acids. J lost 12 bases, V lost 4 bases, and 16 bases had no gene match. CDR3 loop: CASSTGQVGRVGQFF. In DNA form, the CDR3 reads TGTGCCAGCAGCACCGGACAGGTGGGACGGGTAGGGCAGTTCTTC.

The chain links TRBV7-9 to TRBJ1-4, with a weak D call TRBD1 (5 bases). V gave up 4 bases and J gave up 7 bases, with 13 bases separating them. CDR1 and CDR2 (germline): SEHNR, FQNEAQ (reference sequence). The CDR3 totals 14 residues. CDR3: CASSSRDGGEKLFF. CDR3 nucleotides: TGTGCCAGCAGCTCCAGGGATGGCGGTGAAAAACTGTTTTTT.

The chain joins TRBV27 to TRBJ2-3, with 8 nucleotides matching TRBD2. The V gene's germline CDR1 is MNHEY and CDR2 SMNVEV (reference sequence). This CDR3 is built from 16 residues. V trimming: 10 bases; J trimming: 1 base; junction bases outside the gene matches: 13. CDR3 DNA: TGTGCCATCACCTGCTACGGGGGGGCCGGCACAGATACGCAGTATTTT. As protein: CAITCYGGAGTDTQYF.

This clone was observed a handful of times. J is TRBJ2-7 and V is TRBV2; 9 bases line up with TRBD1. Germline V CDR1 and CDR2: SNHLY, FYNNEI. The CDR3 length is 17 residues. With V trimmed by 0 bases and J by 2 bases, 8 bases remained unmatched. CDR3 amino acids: CASSEALLGQGTYEQYF. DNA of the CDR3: TGTGCCAGCAGTGAAGCGCTTCTGGGACAGGGCACCTACGAGCAGTACTTC.

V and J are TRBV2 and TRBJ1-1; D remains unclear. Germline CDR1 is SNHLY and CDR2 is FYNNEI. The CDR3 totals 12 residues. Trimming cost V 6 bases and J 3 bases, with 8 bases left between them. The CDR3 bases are TGTGCCAGCAGCGAGGGATACACTGAAGCTTTCTTT. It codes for CASSEGYTEAFF.

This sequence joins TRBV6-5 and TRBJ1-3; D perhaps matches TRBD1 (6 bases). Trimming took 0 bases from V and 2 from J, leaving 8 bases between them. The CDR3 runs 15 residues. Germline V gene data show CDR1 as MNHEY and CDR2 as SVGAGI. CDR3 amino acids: CASSYSYRAGNTIYF. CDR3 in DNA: TGTGCCAGCAGTTACTCGTACAGGGCTGGAAACACCATATATTTT.

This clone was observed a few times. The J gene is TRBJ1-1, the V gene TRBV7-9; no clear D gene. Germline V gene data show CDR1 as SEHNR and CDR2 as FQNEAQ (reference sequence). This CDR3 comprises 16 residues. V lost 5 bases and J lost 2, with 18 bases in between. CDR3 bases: TGTGCCAGCAGCCCAGGAGGTATGGGTGGTAACACTGAAGCTTTCTTT. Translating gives CASSPGGMGGNTEAFF.

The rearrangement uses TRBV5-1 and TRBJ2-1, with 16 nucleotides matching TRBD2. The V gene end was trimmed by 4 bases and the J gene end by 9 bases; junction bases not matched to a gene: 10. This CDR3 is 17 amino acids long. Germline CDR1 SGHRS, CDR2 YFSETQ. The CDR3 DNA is TGCGCCAGCAGCCAAGGGACTAGCGGGGGGGCCTATGGTGAGCAGTTCTTC. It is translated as CASSQGTSGGAYGEQFF.

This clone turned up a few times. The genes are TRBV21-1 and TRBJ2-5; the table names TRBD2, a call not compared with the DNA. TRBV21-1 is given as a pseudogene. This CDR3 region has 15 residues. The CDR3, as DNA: TGTGCCAGCATAAAGGCCGGGGTCCTCCAAGAGACCCAGTACTTC. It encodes CASIKAGVLQETQYF.

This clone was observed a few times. The CDR3 region has the DNA TGTGCCAGCAAACAGGGTCACACTGAAGCTTTCTTT. This codes for CASKQGHTEAFF. The rearrangement links TRBV19 to TRBJ1-1; D might be TRBD1 (6 bases). CDR1 LNHDA and CDR2 SQIVND come from the germline V gene (reference sequence). The CDR3 consists of 12 residues. V dropped 9 bases and J dropped 3 bases, with 11 bases sitting between them.